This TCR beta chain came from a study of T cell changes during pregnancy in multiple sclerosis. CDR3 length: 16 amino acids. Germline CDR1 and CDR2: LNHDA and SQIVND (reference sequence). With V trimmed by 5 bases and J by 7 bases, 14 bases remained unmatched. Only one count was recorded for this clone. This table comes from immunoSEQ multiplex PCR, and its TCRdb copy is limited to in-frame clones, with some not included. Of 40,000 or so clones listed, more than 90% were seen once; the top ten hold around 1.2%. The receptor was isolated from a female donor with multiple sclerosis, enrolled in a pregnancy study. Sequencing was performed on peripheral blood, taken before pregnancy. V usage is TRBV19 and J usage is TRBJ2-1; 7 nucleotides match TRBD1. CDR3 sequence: CASSQSRQGWQNEQFF. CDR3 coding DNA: TGTGCCAGTAGTCAATCCCGACAGGGTTGGCAAAATGAGCAGTTCTTC.